Presented here are 5 T cell receptor beta chains from one specimen sequenced in a study of blood T cell repertoires in COVID-19. Sequencing was performed with immunoSEQ multiplex PCR; in TCRdb, only in-frame clones are kept and a portion is missing. The top ten clones hold around 20% of a sample with fewer than 80,000 clones, 88% of them seen once. The sample was peripheral blood. Source of these receptors: a human donor in a cohort sampled during active COVID-19.

This clone was counted only a few times. The chain recombines TRBV25-1 with TRBJ2-3, with 8 bases that match TRBD1. Unmatched junction bases numbered 7, after V lost 6 bases and J lost 2 bases. CDR1 and CDR2 (germline): MGHDK, SYGVNS. The CDR3 has 15 residues. The CDR3 region has the DNA TGTGCCAGCAGCTGGACAGGGTCCTACACAGATACGCAGTATTTT. It encodes CASSWTGSYTDTQYF.

The CDR3 loop reads CASSESLTYNEQFF. CDR3 DNA sequence: TGTGCCAGCAGCGAGTCCCTTACCTACAATGAGCAGTTCTTC. This chain connects TRBV7-9 to TRBJ2-1; D ambiguous. Germline lookup yields CDR1 SEHNR and CDR2 FQNEAQ (reference sequence). V lost 5 bases and J 2 bases, leaving 10 bases between the germline ends. The CDR3 is 14 amino acids.

This chain uses TRBV5-1 with TRBJ2-1, with 12 bases that match TRBD2. Germline V gives CDR1 SGHRS, CDR2 YFSETQ. J was trimmed by 0 bases and V by 4 bases; bases with no gene match: 5. The CDR3 covers 17 residues. DNA of the CDR3: TGCGCCAGCAGCCGAAAGACTAGCGGGAGCTCCTACAATGAGCAGTTCTTC. Translated, it gives CASSRKTSGSSYNEQFF.

The V and J genes are TRBV6-5 and TRBJ1-1; D ambiguous. Germline V CDR1 and CDR2: MNHEY, SVGAGI. The V end was cut by 5 bases, the J end by 0 bases, with 7 bases between. The CDR3 has 13 residues. CDR3 loop: CASSRSVNTEAFF. The CDR3 nucleotides are TGTGCCAGCAGTCGCTCAGTGAACACTGAAGCTTTCTTT.

The chain combines TRBV2 with TRBJ1-5; D remains ambiguous. The CDR3 loop spans 15 amino acids. Germline values: CDR1 SNHLY, CDR2 FYNNEI. V lost 3 bases and J 4 bases, leaving 13 bases between the germline ends. For the CDR3, the DNA is TGTGCCAGCAGTGACAGGCAGGCCTTAAATCAGCCCCAGCATTTT. Encoded protein: CASSDRQALNQPQHF.